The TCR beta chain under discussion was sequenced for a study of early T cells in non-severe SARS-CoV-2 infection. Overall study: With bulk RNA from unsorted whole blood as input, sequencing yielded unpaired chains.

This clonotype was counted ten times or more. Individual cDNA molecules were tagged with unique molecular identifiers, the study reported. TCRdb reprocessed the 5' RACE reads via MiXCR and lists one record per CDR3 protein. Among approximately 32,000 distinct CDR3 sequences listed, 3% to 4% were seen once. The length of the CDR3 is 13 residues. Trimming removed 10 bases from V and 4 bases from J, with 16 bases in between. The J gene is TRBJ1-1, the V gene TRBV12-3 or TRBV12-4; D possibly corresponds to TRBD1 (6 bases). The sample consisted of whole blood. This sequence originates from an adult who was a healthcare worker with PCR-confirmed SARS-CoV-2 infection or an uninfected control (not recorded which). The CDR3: CATTRGRGTEAFF. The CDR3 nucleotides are TGTGCCACTACCAGGGGAAGGGGCACTGAAGCTTTCTTT.